This T cell receptor (beta chain) stems from a study of T cell changes during pregnancy in multiple sclerosis (dated by TCRdb to between 2017 and 2020). Background for the entire study: Changes in the T cell repertoire over the course of pregnancy were examined in this study in women with multiple sclerosis.

A word on this clone: No antigen is known for it. The record has no base qualities; no much larger clone is one base away.

Library prep was done by the immunoSEQ multiplex PCR assay. TCRdb obtained this table from immuneACCESS and retained in-frame rearrangements with V and J assigned. These tables miss some clones; where compared with another copy, unresolved V genes account for less than half of the shortfall, and the remainder is unexplained. In this sample the table shows 85,000 to 120,000 clones, around 93% of which occur a single time. The ten largest make up approximately 1.5% of the sample. Source: peripheral blood, taken after pregnancy. This clonotype originated in a female donor with multiple sclerosis, enrolled in a pregnancy study.

CDR3 sequence: CSVQGTYEQYF. In nucleotides, the sequence is TGCAGCGTCCAGGGAACCTACGAGCAGTACTTC. In this chain, TRBV29-1 is recombined with TRBJ2-7; TRBD1 might be the D gene, on 5 matching bases. The CDR3 contains 11 residues, cysteine and phenylalanine counted. The entry retains the CDR3 DNA only, 33 bases that are in frame from base 1. Trimming takes 6 bases from V and 2 bases from J, and the germline ends sit 8 bases apart. From the germline V gene, CDR1 is SQVTM and CDR2 is ANQGSEA.